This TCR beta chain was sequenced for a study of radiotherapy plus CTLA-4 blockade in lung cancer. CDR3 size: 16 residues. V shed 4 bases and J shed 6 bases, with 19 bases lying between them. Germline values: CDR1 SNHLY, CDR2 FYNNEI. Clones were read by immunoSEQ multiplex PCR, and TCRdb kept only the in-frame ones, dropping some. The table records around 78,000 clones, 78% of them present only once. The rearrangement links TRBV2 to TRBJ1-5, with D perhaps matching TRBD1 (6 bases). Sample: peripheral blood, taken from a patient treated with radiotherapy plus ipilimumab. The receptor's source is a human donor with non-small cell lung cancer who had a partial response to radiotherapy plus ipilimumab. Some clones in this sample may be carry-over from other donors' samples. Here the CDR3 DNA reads TGTGCCAGCAGTGTTGGGACACCGGGTATGGTTCAGCCCCAGCATTTT. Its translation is CASSVGTPGMVQPQHF.